This TCR beta chain comes out of a study of cytomegalovirus exposure and HLA in healthy donors. PCR used 60 Vbeta primers and 13 Jbeta primers. Data came from immunoSEQ multiplex PCR; TCRdb stores just in-frame clones and leaves some out. The sample has around 140,000 clones; about two thirds are singletons. Trimming took 6 bases from V and 5 from J; bases not matched to a gene: 7. This CDR3 region has 15 residues. CDR1 is MDHEN, CDR2 SYDVKM, per germline. This clone was counted a few times. This clonotype originated in a man aged 50-60 years in good health and CMV-seropositive. The chain employs TRBV28 and TRBJ2-1; 10 nucleotides align to TRBD2. Input material: PBMCs. In DNA form, the CDR3 reads TGTGCCAGCAGCCAACAACTAGCGGGAAACAATGAGCAGTTCTTC. It yields the protein CASSQQLAGNNEQFF.